One sample yielded the 12 T cell receptor beta chains listed below, sequenced in a study of T cells in Graves' hyperthyroidism and ophthalmopathy (dated by TCRdb to about 2019). The library was made by multiplex PCR. Reads for this sample came from an Illumina HiSeq 2000. The TCR beta CDR3 regions were amplified from RNA transcripts. For the first round of RT-PCR on the TCR CDR3, the HTBI primer set was used together with the Qiagen OneStep RT-PCR kit. Using fastp at Q25 and MiXCR, TCRdb reprocessed the public reads and kept productive beta chains. Records with the same CDR3 protein are collapsed into one entry carrying the most frequent genes and DNA. For this sample there are about 570,000 distinct CDR3 sequences; around 46% appear just once. Of the sample, around 17% is held by the ten largest clones. Sample: peripheral blood or thyroid tissue (not recorded which). The receptors stem from an adult woman with Graves' disease, either hyperthyroidism or ophthalmopathy (not recorded which).

This clonotype appeared many times. The rearrangement uses TRBV7-9 and TRBJ1-1; tentative D call: TRBD1 (5 bases). The germline V gene has CDR1 SEHNR and CDR2 FQNEAQ (reference sequence). The CDR3 runs 14 residues. V lost 3 bases and J lost 8, with 16 bases in between. This CDR3 reads CASSLWTSGWEAFF. CDR3 bases: TGTGCCAGCAGCTTGTGGACATCCGGGTGGGAAGCTTTCTTT.

The rearrangement uses TRBV7-9 and TRBJ1-5, with 10 bases identical to TRBD1. J lost 5 bases, V lost 6 bases, and 7 bases had no gene match. The CDR3 totals 15 residues. Germline CDR1 reads SEHNR; CDR2 reads FQNEAQ (reference sequence). The CDR3 bases are TGTGCCAGCAGGACGACAGGGGGCGGAGATCAGCCCCAGCATTTT. Protein product: CASRTTGGGDQPQHF.

Many counts were recorded for this clonotype. The V call is TRBV5-1, the J call TRBJ2-7; 8 positions agree with TRBD1. The V segment lost 4 bases and the J segment 2 bases; nucleotides outside the gene matches: 8. Germline CDR1 reads SGHRS; CDR2 reads YFSETQ. This CDR3 has 15 amino acids. CDR3 sequence: CASSPGQGFTYEQYF. The DNA for the CDR3 is TGCGCCAGCAGCCCAGGACAGGGATTTACCTACGAGCAGTACTTC.

The chain employs TRBV2 and TRBJ2-6, with D hard to call. Germline V CDR1 and CDR2: SNHLY, FYNNEI. This CDR3 has 15 amino acids. V was trimmed by 6 bases and J by 0 bases, leaving 9 bases between them. The CDR3 DNA is TGTGCCAGCAGAGTACAGACCTCTGGGGCCAACGTCCTGACTTTC. Translating gives CASRVQTSGANVLTF.

This clonotype was observed a handful of times. The CDR3 end shows no conserved phenylalanine or tryptophan, and so a read error is likely. The DNA is omitted, as the CDR3 cannot be located on it reliably, and the CDR3 follows TCRdb's listing. The CDR3 spells CASSEDGA. This chain uses TRBV7-3 with TRBJ1-4; the DNA was not compared with TRBD1, the D call given in the table. Germline CDR1 and CDR2: SGHTA and FQGTGA. The CDR3 length equals 8 residues, ends included.

The chain has TRBV20-1 and TRBJ1-5; possibly TRBD1 for D (5 bases). Per germline, CDR1 DFQATT and CDR2 SNEGSKA (reference sequence). The CDR3 runs to 12 residues. Deletions cut 0 bases from V and 9 bases from J, with 9 bases between. Here the CDR3 reads CSARDQGRPQHF. CDR3 DNA: TGCAGTGCTAGAGATCAGGGTCGGCCCCAGCATTTT.

This clonotype was detected ten times or more. V and J are TRBV12-3 or TRBV12-4 and TRBJ1-6, with unresolved D. The CDR3 is made up of 14 amino acids. V gave up 7 bases and J gave up 15 bases, with 22 bases separating them. DNA of the CDR3: TGTGCCAGCACCACCCCCGAATCCCCTAGAGGCCTCCACTTT. It is translated as CASTTPESPRGLHF.

This clonotype showed up just a few times. This chain links TRBV10-3 with TRBJ2-5; 10 nucleotides match TRBD2. After removal of 4 bases from V and 4 bases from J, the junction contained 0 bases not matched to a gene. The CDR3 sequence is 13 residues long. From germline, CDR1 is ENHRY and CDR2 SYGVKD. This CDR3 is CAISGLAGETQYF. The CDR3 coding sequence is TGTGCCATCAGTGGACTAGCGGGAGAGACCCAGTACTTC.

Details on this clonotype: The CDR3 ends on some other residue instead of the conserved phenylalanine or tryptophan, so this is likely a read error. The DNA is omitted, as the CDR3 cannot be located on it reliably, and the CDR3 follows TCRdb's listing. J is TRBJ1-1 and V is TRBV10-2; the D segment call TRBD1 is taken from the table without a DNA check. CDR1 and CDR2 from the germline V gene are WSHSY and SAAADI. The CDR3 is 8 amino acids in total, end residues counted. CDR3 loop: CASTQSFS.

This clonotype was observed at least ten times. The V call is TRBV20-1, the J call TRBJ1-5; TRBD1 matches 8 bases. This CDR3 is 14 amino acids long. The V and J ends lost 4 bases and 0 bases, in that order; junction bases with no gene match: 2. Germline V gene sequence: CDR1 DFQATT, CDR2 SNEGSKA (reference sequence). The CDR3 DNA reads TGCAGTGCTATAACAGGGGGTAGCAATCAGCCCCAGCATTTT. Its translation is CSAITGGSNQPQHF.

This rearrangement joins TRBV12-3 or TRBV12-4 to TRBJ2-7; 13 bases line up with TRBD2. V lost 5 bases, J lost 5 bases, and 12 bases stayed unmatched. The CDR3 consists of 17 residues. The CDR3 bases are TGTGCCAGCAGTCTGACACTAGCGGGAGGGCCTCAACACGAGCAGTACTTC. This translates into CASSLTLAGGPQHEQYF.

The sample holds many counts of this clonotype. V and J are TRBV15 and TRBJ1-6; 8 bases fit TRBD1. Trimming removed 5 bases from V and 6 bases from J; junction bases left unmatched: 6. The CDR3 length is 15 residues. CDR1 is LNHNV, CDR2 YYDKDF, per germline (reference sequence). The CDR3 coding sequence is TGTGCCACCAGCCCCCGGACAGGGAGTAATTCACCCCTCCACTTT. Its translation is CATSPRTGSNSPLHF.